The 31 T cell receptor beta chains listed next were all sequenced from one sample in a study of siplizumab effects on memory and regulatory T cells. Generated by immunoSEQ multiplex PCR, the TCRdb table keeps only in-frame clones and is missing some. Seen here are about 72,000 clones, roughly nine tenths observed once, and the top ten hold over 25%. The sequenced sample was CD8+ T cells sorted from blood. These receptors were collected from a human donor in good health.

V usage is TRBV6-5 and J usage is TRBJ1-2, with TRBD1 as a possible D gene (6 bases). V was clipped by 5 bases and J by 8 bases, with 18 bases between them. CDR3 size: 14 residues. Per the germline V gene, CDR1 is MNHEY and CDR2 is SVGAGI. The CDR3 DNA is TGTGCCAGCAGTCCTAATGGGGGCACGTCGGGCTACACCTTC. Translated: CASSPNGGTSGYTF.

The chain recombines TRBV7-9 with TRBJ2-7; the D call may be TRBD1 or TRBD2 (6 bases each). The CDR3 is made up of 13 amino acids. Trimming removed 5 bases from V and 5 bases from J, with 13 bases in between. Germline-derived CDR1 and CDR2 are SEHNR and FQNEAQ (reference sequence). CDR3 coding DNA: TGTGCCAGCAGCCGGGGGCCCCTTGACGAGCAGTACTTC. Protein: CASSRGPLDEQYF.

The chain joins TRBV11-2 to TRBJ2-7, with D tentatively TRBD1 (5 bases). The CDR3 is made up of 13 amino acids. Germline CDR1 SGHAT, CDR2 FQNNGV. V was trimmed by 4 bases and J by 7 bases, leaving 14 bases between them. CDR3 in DNA: TGTGCCAGCAGCTATGACAGCCTGTGGGAGCAGTACTTC. It translates to CASSYDSLWEQYF.

The genes are TRBV27 and TRBJ2-7; TRBD1 aligns across 7 bases. The CDR3 is 14 residues long. Germline V gives CDR1 MNHEY, CDR2 SMNVEV (reference sequence). The J segment lost 4 bases and the V segment lost 5 bases, leaving 8 bases of the junction unmatched. CDR3 region: CASSEGQAMYEQYF. The CDR3 DNA follows: TGTGCCAGCAGTGAAGGACAGGCGATGTACGAGCAGTACTTC.

The V and J genes are TRBV4-1 and TRBJ2-1; 7 bases align to TRBD2. The V and J ends lost 2 bases and 5 bases, in that order; junction bases with no gene match: 15. Germline CDR1 is MGHRA and CDR2 is YSYEKL. This CDR3 has 18 amino acids. The CDR3 bases are TGCGCCAGCAGCCAATGGGGAAGGGTCAAGCGGGATAACAATGAGCAGTTCTTC. This translates into CASSQWGRVKRDNNEQFF.

The chain has TRBV25-1 and TRBJ2-5, with D perhaps matching TRBD1 (7 bases). The CDR3 length is 15 residues. The V gene lost 5 bases and the J gene lost 1 base, with 14 bases spanning the gap. Per the germline V gene, CDR1 is MGHDK and CDR2 is SYGVNS. The CDR3, as DNA: TGTGCCAGCAGTTATGGGGGGACAGCCCAAGAGACCCAGTACTTC. It codes for CASSYGGTAQETQYF.

The CDR3 DNA follows: TGTGCCAGTAGTCTCGGGACAGGGTTTCAGCCCCAGCATTTT. Its protein product is CASSLGTGFQPQHF. This rearrangement joins TRBV19 to TRBJ1-5; 9 bases are a match to TRBD1. The CDR3 extends over 14 amino acids. Germline V gene sequence: CDR1 LNHDA, CDR2 SQIVND (reference sequence). V lost 5 bases and J lost 6; bases outside the gene matches: 5.

V gene TRBV10-1 combines with J gene TRBJ2-5; D is ambiguous. Between the trimmed V and J ends, which lost 2 bases and 4 bases, there was a span of 11 bases. Germline V CDR1 and CDR2: WNHNN, SYGVQD (reference sequence). This CDR3 has 14 amino acids. The CDR3 loop reads CASSETGGRETQYF. The CDR3 DNA is TGCGCCAGCAGTGAGACTGGTGGAAGAGAGACCCAGTACTTC.

The chain links TRBV27 to TRBJ2-7; D call uncertain. The ends were cut back, 2 bases at V and 4 bases at J, with 12 bases in the middle. CDR3 length: 14 residues. From germline, CDR1 is MNHEY and CDR2 SMNVEV (reference sequence). CDR3 region: CASSLRQPIYEQYF. The CDR3 DNA is TGTGCCAGCAGTTTACGTCAGCCGATTTACGAGCAGTACTTC.

V usage is TRBV30 and J usage is TRBJ1-2; 7 bases fit TRBD1. CDR1 and CDR2 from the germline V gene are GTSNPN and SVGIG (reference sequence). Trimming at V came to 2 bases and at J to 4 bases, leaving 4 bases not matched to a gene. The CDR3 consists of 13 residues. The CDR3 region is CAWSSGQSYGYTF. Here the CDR3 DNA reads TGTGCCTGGAGTTCGGGACAGTCCTATGGCTACACCTTC.

The chain has TRBV6-4 and TRBJ1-1; D is unresolved. CDR1 and CDR2 (germline): MRHNA, SNTAGT. V lost 0 bases, J lost 0 bases, and 5 bases lay in between. This CDR3 comprises 14 residues. Here the CDR3 DNA reads TGTGCCAGCAGTGACTCCTCTATGAACACTGAAGCTTTCTTT. This gives the protein CASSDSSMNTEAFF.

Relative to its sample, this clone is large. The chain carries TRBV19 and TRBJ2-1, with TRBD2 matching 8 bases. The germline CDR1 and CDR2 sequences are LNHDA and SQIVND (reference sequence). The CDR3 extends over 14 amino acids. Trimming cost V 6 bases and J 4 bases; bases outside gene matches: 5. DNA of the CDR3: TGTGCCAGTAGAAAGGGCGGGGGGTACAATGAGCAGTTCTTC. It encodes CASRKGGGYNEQFF.

This chain connects TRBV27 to TRBJ2-7, with 11 nucleotides matching TRBD1. J lost 4 bases, V lost 6 bases, and 5 bases had no gene match. Germline CDR1 reads MNHEY; CDR2 reads SMNVEV (reference sequence). The length of the CDR3 is 14 residues. The CDR3 DNA sequence: TGTGCCAGCAGGTGGACAGGGGGCGGGTACGAGCAGTACTTC. Translating it yields CASRWTGGGYEQYF.

The V and J genes are TRBV9 and TRBJ2-7; 8 bases agree with TRBD2. CDR1 is SGDLS and CDR2 is YYNGEE in the germline V gene. The trim removed 3 bases at V and 1 base at J, leaving 6 bases unmatched. The CDR3 runs 15 residues. Written as DNA, the CDR3 is TGTGCCAGCAGCGCCGGGGGGGCAGGGTCCTACGAGCAGTACTTC. Its protein is CASSAGGAGSYEQYF.

This clone was observed a single time. The chain has TRBV4-1 and TRBJ2-7; D perhaps matches TRBD1 (6 bases). V dropped 1 base and J dropped 2 bases, with 12 bases sitting between them. Germline CDR1 MGHRA, CDR2 YSYEKL. The CDR3 loop spans 15 amino acids. In DNA form, the CDR3 reads TGCGCCAGCAGCCAAGGCGTCGCAGGGGCCTACGAGCAGTACTTC. Translated: CASSQGVAGAYEQYF.

The chain uses TRBV6-1 and TRBJ2-1, with 13 nucleotides matching TRBD2. This CDR3 comprises 15 residues. V trimming: 6 bases; J trimming: 7 bases; junction bases outside the gene matches: 6. Looked up from germline, CDR1 is MNHNS and CDR2 is SASEGT. The CDR3 is CASRTGLAGPNEQFF. The CDR3, as DNA: TGTGCCAGCAGGACGGGACTAGCGGGACCAAATGAGCAGTTCTTC.

V is TRBV25-1 and J is TRBJ1-1; 7 bases are shared with TRBD1. The ends lost 6 bases at V and 0 bases at J; junction bases unmatched: 7. The CDR3 sequence is 15 residues long. Germline V gene lookup returns CDR1 MGHDK and CDR2 SYGVNS. The CDR3 sequence is CASRDPGQMNTEAFF. The CDR3 region has the DNA TGTGCCAGCAGAGATCCGGGACAGATGAACACTGAAGCTTTCTTT.

V and J are TRBV6-6 and TRBJ2-7; D remains unclear. The V end was cut by 6 bases, the J end by 7 bases, with 13 bases between. This CDR3 has 12 amino acids. The germline V gene has CDR1 MNHNY and CDR2 SVGAGI (reference sequence). CDR3 nucleotides: TGTGCCAGCAGCTGGACGGTAGAAGAGCAGTACTTC. Its translation is CASSWTVEEQYF.

The chain carries TRBV2 and TRBJ1-2; the match to TRBD1 covers 7 bases. In germline, CDR1 is SNHLY, CDR2 FYNNEI. V dropped 8 bases and J dropped 3; count of bases not matched to a gene: 12. There are 15 residues in the CDR3. The CDR3: CASDGQAIGDYGYTF. The CDR3, as DNA: TGTGCCAGCGATGGACAGGCGATAGGGGACTATGGCTACACCTTC.

The CDR3 spells CASSAGQETQYF. CDR3 nucleotide sequence: TGTGCCAGCAGCGCGGGACAAGAGACCCAGTACTTC. The rearrangement uses TRBV7-9 and TRBJ2-5, with TRBD2 as a possible D gene (6 bases). The germline V gene encodes CDR1 SEHNR and CDR2 FQNEAQ (reference sequence). The V end lost 5 bases, the J end lost 2 bases, and 6 bases lay between the germline ends. The CDR3 loop spans 12 amino acids.

This sequence joins TRBV5-6 and TRBJ1-1; D might be TRBD1 (5 bases). The V gene lost 6 bases and the J gene lost 3 bases, with 24 bases spanning the gap. The CDR3 totals 17 residues. Germline CDR1 SGHDT, CDR2 YYEEEE. In nucleotides, the CDR3 is TGTGCCAGCATCGCTACCCCGGGTGGGGGTATAGACACTGAAGCTTTCTTT. It translates to CASIATPGGGIDTEAFF.

The V gene is TRBV27, the J gene TRBJ1-6; 9 nucleotides match TRBD1. V was pared by 7 bases and J by 4 bases, with 5 bases of the junction left unmatched. Germline CDR1 is MNHEY and CDR2 is SMNVEV (reference sequence). CDR3 length: 15 amino acids. The CDR3 sequence: CASTRQGGYNSPLHF. The CDR3, as DNA: TGTGCCAGCACCCGACAGGGGGGGTATAATTCACCCCTCCACTTT.

Comment on this clone: The same CDR3 can be traced to other DNA sequences in this sample. This chain uses TRBV19 with TRBJ1-1; no clear D. From germline, CDR1 is LNHDA and CDR2 SQIVND (reference sequence). This CDR3 spans 13 amino acids. The V gene lost 3 bases and the J gene lost 0 bases, with 5 bases spanning the gap. The CDR3 nucleotides are TGTGCCAGTAGTATTAGCGTGAACACTGAAGCTTTCTTT. Translation gives CASSISVNTEAFF.

The chain carries TRBV15 and TRBJ2-2; no definite D call. V lost 1 base and J lost 6, with 12 bases in between. Per germline, CDR1 LNHNV and CDR2 YYDKDF (reference sequence). The CDR3 is made up of 15 amino acids. This CDR3 is CATSRVYGASGELFF. CDR3 coding DNA: TGTGCCACCAGCAGAGTGTATGGAGCGTCCGGGGAGCTGTTTTTT.

This clone was counted once. This chain uses TRBV19 with TRBJ2-7; 10 nucleotides line up with TRBD2. V shed 5 bases and J 1 base; nucleotides not matched to a gene: 5. CDR1 and CDR2 (germline): LNHDA, SQIVND (reference sequence). The CDR3 extends over 15 amino acids. In DNA form, the CDR3 reads TGTGCCAGTAGTCCACTAGCGGGGCTATCCTACGAGCAGTACTTC. Protein product: CASSPLAGLSYEQYF.

The V gene is TRBV19, the J gene TRBJ2-3, with 9 bases aligning to TRBD1. The CDR3 totals 13 residues. With V trimmed by 11 bases and J by 3 bases, 6 bases remained unmatched. Germline-derived CDR1 and CDR2 are LNHDA and SQIVND (reference sequence). CDR3: CACWDRDTDTQYF. In nucleotides, the CDR3 is TGTGCCTGCTGGGACAGGGATACAGATACGCAGTATTTT.

The chain links TRBV7-2 to TRBJ2-1; TRBD2 aligns across 15 bases. The CDR3 has 17 residues. V lost 4 bases to trimming and J lost 3 bases; unmatched junction nucleotides: 4. The germline gives CDR1 SGHTA, CDR2 FQGNSA. The CDR3 region has the DNA TGTGCCAGCAGCTGGGTGGGACTAGCGGGGGGCTACAATGAGCAGTTCTTC. It encodes CASSWVGLAGGYNEQFF.

This rearrangement joins TRBV7-9 to TRBJ1-6, with 9 positions matching TRBD1. V was pared by 11 bases and J by 1 base, with 6 bases of the junction left unmatched. Germline V CDR1 and CDR2: SEHNR, FQNEAQ (reference sequence). The CDR3 runs 15 residues. Here the CDR3 DNA reads TGTGCCGGAAGACAGGGGGAGTCCTATAATTCACCCCTCCACTTT. It encodes CAGRQGESYNSPLHF.

The chain is built from TRBV9 and TRBJ2-7; tentative D call: TRBD1 (6 bases). The CDR3 spans 16 residues. Trimming shortened V by 2 bases and J by 4 bases, and 19 bases separated the two germline ends. Per the germline V gene, CDR1 is SGDLS and CDR2 is YYNGEE. CDR3 coding DNA: TGTGCCAGCAGCGTGACTGCTGCGGCAGGGGCATACGAGCAGTACTTC. The encoded protein is CASSVTAAAGAYEQYF.

The chain recombines TRBV5-6 with TRBJ1-4, with a possible D match to TRBD1 (5 bases). Trimming removed 4 bases at V and 3 bases at J, with 13 bases between. CDR3 length equals 15 residues. Germline V gives CDR1 SGHDT, CDR2 YYEEEE. This chain's CDR3 is CASSLRDRPNEKLFF. CDR3 bases: TGTGCCAGCAGCCTACGGGACCGACCTAATGAAAAACTGTTTTTT.

The V gene is TRBV27, the J gene TRBJ1-2, with 8 bases identical to TRBD1. The CDR3 is 15 residues long. The V gene's germline CDR1 is MNHEY and CDR2 SMNVEV (reference sequence). V was pared by 3 bases and J by 4 bases, with 7 bases of the junction left unmatched. The CDR3 loop is CASSFGRTGFYGYTF. The CDR3 DNA follows: TGTGCCAGCAGTTTCGGTCGGACAGGGTTCTATGGCTACACCTTC.